This TCR beta chain was obtained from a study of identical twins. The V and J ends lost 4 bases and 8 bases respectively, with 18 bases between them. Germline V lookup: CDR1 SNHLY, CDR2 FYNNEI. The CDR3 loop spans 14 amino acids. General study findings and limits: Low generation-probability sequences were in excess among twin-shared out-of-frame alpha sequences. Diverse VJ usage suggested most zero-insertion clonotypes were not invariant T cells. Monozygotic twins shared more out-of-frame TCR alpha than recombination models predicted.

Turning to this clonotype: Its antigen is currently unknown.

TCRdb reanalysed the 5' RACE reads using MiXCR and keeps one entry per CDR3 protein. Of about 550,000 distinct CDR3 sequences detected, around 20% appear once; the ten largest clones hold about 0.5%. The sample was also linked to a second study, of yellow fever vaccine responses in identical twins.

This TCR derives from a woman between 18 and 29 years old in good health. Source material: CD4+ T cells sorted from blood. V is TRBV2 and J is TRBJ2-7, with D perhaps TRBD1 (6 bases). CDR3 nucleotide sequence: TGTGCCAGCAGTGCCTGGACAGCCCCCCGCAAGCAGTACGTC. This codes for CASSAWTAPRKQYV.